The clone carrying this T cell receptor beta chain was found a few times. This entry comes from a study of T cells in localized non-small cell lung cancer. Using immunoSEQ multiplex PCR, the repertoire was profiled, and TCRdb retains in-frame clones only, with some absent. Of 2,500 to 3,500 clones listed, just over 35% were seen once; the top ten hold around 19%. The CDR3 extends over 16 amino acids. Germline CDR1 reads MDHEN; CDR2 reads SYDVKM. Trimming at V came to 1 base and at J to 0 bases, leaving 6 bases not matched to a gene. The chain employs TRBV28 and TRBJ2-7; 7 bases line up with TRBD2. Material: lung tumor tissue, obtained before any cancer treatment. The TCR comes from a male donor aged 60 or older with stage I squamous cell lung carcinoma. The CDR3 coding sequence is TGTGCCAGCAGTTTATTGGGGGAGGGAATCTCCTACGAGCAGTACTTC. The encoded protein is CASSLLGEGISYEQYF.